This entry lists 14 T cell receptor beta chains sequenced from one sample in a study of molecular identifiers for immune sequencing clone quantification. One entry per CDR3 protein, called by TCRdb with MiXCR from the PCR reads. The sample has about 640,000 distinct CDR3 sequences, about 20% seen once. Sequenced: naive CD8+ T cells from blood, with Jurkat cell RNA spiked in. Documented subset: FACS-sorted CD8+CD4-CCR7+CD45RA+ naive T cells. All receptors derive from a human donor in good health. Some libraries in this study had Jurkat cell RNA spiked in.

This clonotype has a count of ten or more. The chain carries TRBV3-1 and TRBJ2-2; unclear D gene. V was shortened by 0 bases and J by 3 bases, with 5 bases between the two germline ends. Germline loops: CDR1 LGHDT, CDR2 YNNKEL (reference sequence). The CDR3 is 14 amino acids. The CDR3 coding sequence is TGTGCCAGCAGCCAAGACGTTGACACCGGGGAGCTGTTTTTT. Translated: CASSQDVDTGELFF.

This clonotype was counted ten times or more. The V gene is TRBV30, the J gene TRBJ2-3, with a possible D match to TRBD2 (5 bases). The CDR3 consists of 11 residues. Deletions cut 4 bases from V and 5 bases from J, with 7 bases between. The germline V gene has CDR1 GTSNPN and CDR2 SVGIG (reference sequence). CDR3 sequence: CAWKREDTQYF. The CDR3 bases are TGTGCCTGGAAGAGGGAAGATACGCAGTATTTT.

Points on this clonotype: A much larger clone lies a single base off, so this may be a read error. Since the CDR3 does not end with the conserved phenylalanine or tryptophan, this likely comes from a read error. The chain carries TRBV7-9 and TRBJ2-2, with 8 bases identical to TRBD1. Germline V gene data show CDR1 as SEHNR and CDR2 as FQNEAQ (reference sequence). CDR3 length: 15 amino acids. The J segment lost 5 bases and the V segment lost 6 bases, leaving 8 bases of the junction unmatched. CDR3 sequence (DNA): TGTGCCAGCAGTCCAACAGGGGGTTGGACCGGGGAGCTGTTTTCT. Residues: CASSPTGGWTGELFS.

This clonotype was seen many times. The genes are TRBV10-1 and TRBJ2-7; D is undetermined. V lost 3 bases and J 4 bases, leaving 10 bases between the germline ends. The CDR3 covers 13 residues. Germline CDR1 and CDR2: WNHNN and SYGVQD (reference sequence). The CDR3 DNA follows: TGCGCCAGCAGTGACAGCGATTGGTACGAGCAGTACTTC. The encoded protein is CASSDSDWYEQYF.

There are many counts of this clonotype. The rearrangement uses TRBV29-1 and TRBJ2-2, with 7 bases matching TRBD1. V lost 4 bases and J lost 5; bases outside the gene matches: 4. The CDR3 consists of 13 residues. Per germline, CDR1 SQVTM and CDR2 ANQGSEA. CDR3 sequence reads: CSVVEGATGELFF. CDR3 DNA: TGCAGCGTTGTAGAGGGGGCGACCGGGGAGCTGTTTTTT.

This clonotype has at least ten counts. The chain is built from TRBV4-3 and TRBJ2-7, with D maybe TRBD2 (5 bases). Germline V gene lookup returns CDR1 LGHNA and CDR2 YSLEER. CDR3 length: 15 amino acids. With 2 bases removed from V and 2 bases from J, the gap between germline ends came to 13 bases. In DNA, the CDR3 is TGCGCCAGCAGCCAAAGGAGCGGAGCTCCCTACGAGCAGTACTTC. It encodes CASSQRSGAPYEQYF.

There are many counts of this clonotype. This chain joins TRBV5-1 and TRBJ2-7, with unresolved D. Deletions cut 0 bases from V and 7 bases from J, with 11 bases between. Per the germline V gene, CDR1 is SGHRS and CDR2 is YFSETQ. This CDR3 is 13 amino acids long. This CDR3 reads CASSLEPGREQYF. The CDR3 bases are TGCGCCAGCAGCTTGGAGCCGGGCCGGGAGCAGTACTTC.

The sample holds a few counts of this clonotype. The chain combines TRBV4-3 with TRBJ2-7; D may be TRBD1 or TRBD2 (5 bases each). Germline lookup yields CDR1 LGHNA and CDR2 YSLEER. V was shortened by 0 bases and J by 2 bases, with 14 bases between the two germline ends. The CDR3 covers 16 residues. This chain's CDR3 is CASSQDDTRDPYEQYF. DNA for the CDR3: TGCGCCAGCAGCCAAGACGACACTAGGGACCCCTACGAGCAGTACTTC.

The rearrangement uses TRBV28 and TRBJ2-4; TRBD2 matches 8 bases. With 6 bases clipped from V and 8 bases from J, the junction kept 9 bases outside the gene matches. Germline lookup yields CDR1 MDHEN and CDR2 SYDVKM. The CDR3 runs to 14 residues. The CDR3 nucleotides read TGTGCCAGCAGCCCCCCCGGGGGGGGGGACATTCAGTACTTC. Amino acid sequence: CASSPPGGGDIQYF.

This clonotype has ten or more counts. The chain joins TRBV21-1 to TRBJ1-5. TRBV21-1 corresponds to a pseudogene. The CDR3 is made up of 17 amino acids. This CDR3 reads CASSKIGAVVSNQPQHF. In DNA form, the CDR3 reads TGTGCCAGCAGCAAGATTGGTGCTGTGGTTAGCAATCAGCCCCAGCATTTT.

There are many counts of this clonotype. The rearrangement joins TRBV29-1 to TRBJ2-1; 7 positions agree with TRBD2. The CDR3 loop spans 17 amino acids. Germline V gene sequence: CDR1 SQVTM, CDR2 ANQGSEA. The V and J ends lost 1 base and 4 bases, in that order; junction bases with no gene match: 13. CDR3 in amino acids: CSVEAGVSGALYNEQFF. CDR3 coding DNA: TGCAGCGTTGAAGCAGGAGTCAGCGGGGCTCTTTACAATGAGCAGTTCTTC.

The chain couples TRBV18 to TRBJ2-3; 8 nucleotides agree with TRBD2. The CDR3 is made up of 16 amino acids. V lost 3 bases, J lost 3 bases, and 8 bases stayed unmatched. The germline V gene encodes CDR1 KGHSH and CDR2 LQKENI. CDR3 sequence (DNA): TGTGCCAGCTCACCGCCGTTGGGACTAGAAACAGATACGCAGTATTTT. Its translation is CASSPPLGLETDTQYF.

This clonotype has just a few counts. This sequence joins TRBV5-3 and TRBJ1-2, with 10 bases lining up with TRBD1. TRBV5-3 is an ORF, and what it does is uncertain. Trimming removed 8 bases from V and 2 bases from J; junction bases left unmatched: 12. The CDR3 is made up of 16 amino acids. The CDR3 nucleotides are TGTGCCAGCAGCCCCGGGACAGGGGTAGGGAACTATGGCTACACCTTC. Translation: CASSPGTGVGNYGYTF.

On this clonotype itself: Just one base apart from a much larger clone, this may be a read error. The J gene is TRBJ2-5, the V gene TRBV6-2 or TRBV6-3; the D gene is possibly TRBD2 (6 bases). Germline V lookup: CDR1 MNHEY, CDR2 SVGEGT. The CDR3 covers 14 residues. In nucleotides, the CDR3 is TGTGCCAGCAGCGGGGACTCATTCGGCGAGACCCGGTACTTC. Amino acids: CASSGDSFGETRYF.